One and the same sample provided the 9 T cell receptor beta chains below, sequenced in a study of blood T cells in healthy people across ages. The second PCR ran roughly 6 to 11 cycles with a sample-barcoded 5' primer and J-beta primers. TCRdb called the 5' RACE reads again in MiXCR, with one record for every CDR3 protein. This table holds hundreds of thousands of distinct CDR3 sequences, 45% to 50% found once. The sequencing input was blood. Receptor source: a woman in her sixties in good health.

This clonotype was observed a few times. The chain recombines TRBV2 with TRBJ2-4; D might be TRBD1 (8 bases). The CDR3 is 14 amino acids. Germline CDR1 reads SNHLY; CDR2 reads FYNNEI. Trimming cost V 6 bases and J 7 bases, with 16 bases left between them. CDR3 in DNA: TGTGCCAGCAGGAAAGACAGGGGAGGGAACATTCAGTACTTC. Translation: CASRKDRGGNIQYF.

This clonotype has only a few counts. This chain uses TRBV5-5 with TRBJ2-5; D is undetermined. V shed 5 bases and J shed 4 bases, with 9 bases lying between them. The CDR3 loop spans 12 amino acids. CDR1 is SGHKS, CDR2 YYEKEE, per germline (reference sequence). CDR3 protein: CASSRVGETQYF. The DNA of the CDR3 is TGTGCCAGCAGTCGGGTTGGAGAGACCCAGTACTTC. The full variable domain, completed using reference TRBV5-5 and TRBJ2-5, is DAGVTQSPTHLIKTRGQQVTLRCSPISGHKSVSWYQQVLGQGPQFIFQYYEKEERGRGNFPDRFSARQFPNYSSELNVNALLLGDSALYLCASSRVGETQYFGPGTRLLVL.

This clonotype was seen a few times. The CDR3 DNA follows: TGTGCCAGCAGTGTGAACTATGGCTACACCTTC. As protein: CASSVNYGYTF. The chain links TRBV28 to TRBJ1-2; unclear D gene. Trimming shortened V by 5 bases and J by 2 bases, and 3 bases separated the two germline ends. The CDR3 is made up of 11 amino acids. The germline CDR1 and CDR2 sequences are MDHEN and SYDVKM.

The chain links TRBV7-9 to TRBJ2-7; 7 bases map to TRBD2. The J call is in doubt because the DNA end fits TRBJ2-4 better. Germline V lookup: CDR1 SEHNR, CDR2 FQNEAQ (reference sequence). The CDR3 loop spans 14 amino acids. The CDR3 nucleotides read TGTGCCAGCAGCCTCCCAGGGAGGGGAAACATTCAGTACTTC. Its translation is CASSLPGRGNIQYF.

This clonotype was observed at least ten times. The gene calls are TRBV20-1 and TRBJ2-7; TRBD1 matches at 10 bases. The length of the CDR3 is 13 residues. The V gene end was trimmed by 4 bases and the J gene end by 3 bases; junction bases not matched to a gene: 3. In germline, CDR1 is DFQATT, CDR2 SNEGSKA (reference sequence). CDR3 region: CSANRDRGYEQYF. The CDR3 DNA follows: TGCAGTGCTAACCGGGACAGGGGCTACGAGCAGTACTTC.

This chain joins TRBV20-1 and TRBJ1-5; D gene uncertain. From germline, CDR1 is DFQATT and CDR2 SNEGSKA (reference sequence). Trimming took off 3 bases at V and 9 bases at J, with 3 bases between the two ends. The CDR3 spans 9 residues. CDR3 bases: TGCAGTGCTAGCACGCCCCAGCATTTT. It codes for CSASTPQHF.

The chain couples TRBV7-2 to TRBJ2-7, with D unclear. Germline V CDR1 and CDR2: SGHTA, FQGNSA. The V end lost 5 bases, the J end lost 0 bases, and 14 bases lay between the germline ends. This CDR3 region has 15 residues. In DNA form, the CDR3 reads TGTGCCAGCAGCGCCACGGGCCGAAGCTCCTACGAGCAGTACTTC. It yields the protein CASSATGRSSYEQYF.

V is TRBV20-1 and J is TRBJ2-7; D remains ambiguous. The germline gives CDR1 DFQATT, CDR2 SNEGSKA (reference sequence). The CDR3 length is 14 residues. Trimming cost V 2 bases and J 0 bases, with 11 bases left between them. The CDR3 sequence: CSARWSWSSYEQYF. The CDR3 nucleotides are TGCAGTGCTAGATGGTCTTGGAGCTCCTACGAGCAGTACTTC.

This clonotype came up many times. The chain has TRBV12-3 or TRBV12-4 and TRBJ2-5, with 10 bases lining up with TRBD2. The CDR3 contains 17 residues. V trimming: 4 bases; J trimming: 5 bases; junction bases outside the gene matches: 13. The CDR3 bases are TGTGCCAGCAGTTCCTCACTAATAGCGGGAGGAAAGGAGACCCAGTACTTC. Its protein product is CASSSSLIAGGKETQYF.